The clone carrying this T cell receptor (beta chain) came up a few times. Its antigen is currently unknown. This PCR relied on a set of 60 Vbeta primers and 13 Jbeta primers. Profiled with immunoSEQ multiplex PCR; TCRdb holds only in-frame clones, not every one. The sample records roughly 86,000 clones, about 80% being singletons. The data were obtained in a study of cytomegalovirus exposure and HLA in healthy donors. Study-level results: A later analysis associated 15,000 to 20,000 TCR beta sequences with HLA alleles at a 0.05 false discovery rate.

The sequencing input was PBMCs. The origin of this receptor is a female donor in good health and CMV-seronegative.

The CDR3 protein is CASSSEGQAYGYTF. CDR3 DNA sequence: TGTGCCAGCAGCTCGGAGGGACAGGCCTATGGCTACACCTTC. The genes are TRBV11-1 and TRBJ1-2; 8 positions match TRBD1. V shed 4 bases and J 4 bases; nucleotides not matched to a gene: 5. Germline assignment: CDR1 SGHAT and CDR2 FQDESV (reference sequence). The CDR3 has 14 residues.